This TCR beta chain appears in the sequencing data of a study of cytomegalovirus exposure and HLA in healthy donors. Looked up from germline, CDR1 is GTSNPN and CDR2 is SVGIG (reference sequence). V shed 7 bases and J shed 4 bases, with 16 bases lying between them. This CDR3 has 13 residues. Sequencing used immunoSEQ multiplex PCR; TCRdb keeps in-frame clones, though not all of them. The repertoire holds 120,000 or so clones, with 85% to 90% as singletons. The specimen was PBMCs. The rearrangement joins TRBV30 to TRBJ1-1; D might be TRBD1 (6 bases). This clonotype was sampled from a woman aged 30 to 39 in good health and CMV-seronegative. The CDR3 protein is CAYARGMGTEAFF. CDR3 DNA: TGTGCCTACGCAAGGGGGATGGGCACTGAAGCTTTCTTT.